Listed here are 8 T cell receptor beta chains from one sample, sequenced in a study of T cell responses to AZD1222 COVID-19 vaccine (TCRdb year 2021). The method was the immunoSEQ multiplex PCR assay. TCRdb retrieved this table from immuneACCESS and kept in-frame rearrangements only. Not all clones are present; in checked studies, unresolved V genes account for under half, and no reason is known for the remainder. The sample records about 140,000 clones, approximately 95% of which are singletons. The top ten clones comprise less than 1% of the sample. Reading the label with the study, this specimen's time point is: baseline before first vaccination. The treatment or condition label on this specimen signifies: meningococcal conjugate vaccine given as trial control. This sample comprised peripheral blood, obtained on day 0 of MenACWY control vaccination. The receptor source for this set is an adult in good health.

Here the CDR3 reads CASSLFQGSDQPQHF. CDR3 nucleotides: TGTGCCAGCAGCTTATTCCAGGGTTCGGATCAGCCCCAGCATTTT. V is TRBV7-8 and J is TRBJ1-5; D may be TRBD1 (5 bases). V was clipped by 2 bases and J by 5 bases, with 13 bases between them. This CDR3 has 15 residues. Germline-derived CDR1 and CDR2 are SGHVS and FQNEAQ.

This clone was detected a few times. The CDR3 DNA sequence: TGTGCCAGTACCCGTCGTGGCACAGATACGCAGTATTTT. This codes for CASTRRGTDTQYF. The chain employs TRBV19 and TRBJ2-3; D uncertain. This CDR3 has 13 amino acids. The V end was cut by 7 bases, the J end by 1 base, with 9 bases between. The germline CDR1 and CDR2 sequences are LNHDA and SQIVND (reference sequence).

The chain has TRBV5-1 and TRBJ2-1; no reliable D call. Trimming removed 3 bases at V and 0 bases at J, with 4 bases between. This CDR3 is 13 amino acids long. Germline loops: CDR1 SGHRS, CDR2 YFSETQ. The CDR3 is CASSSSSYNEQFF. The CDR3 DNA is TGCGCCAGCAGCTCCAGCTCCTACAATGAGCAGTTCTTC.

J is TRBJ1-6 and V is TRBV9; D unclear. The CDR3 is 16 residues long. CDR1 and CDR2 from the germline V gene are SGDLS and YYNGEE. Trimming left V 0 bases short and J 0 bases short, with 7 bases between. The CDR3 DNA reads as TGTGCCAGCAGCGTAGCTGCCAGCTCCTATAATTCACCCCTCCACTTT. This codes for CASSVAASSYNSPLHF.

Notes on this clone: The junction shows a germline mismatch at one end, possibly a read error. The chain recombines TRBV7-2 with TRBJ2-5, with unresolved D. This CDR3 spans 12 amino acids. Germline CDR1 SGHTA, CDR2 FQGNSA. In nucleotides, the CDR3 is TGTGCCAGCAGCCCGCGGATGGAGATCCAGTACTTC. Its protein product is CASSPRMEIQYF.

The chain links TRBV11-2 to TRBJ2-7; D gene unclear. This CDR3 has 14 residues. Germline V gene lookup returns CDR1 SGHAT and CDR2 FQNNGV. V was trimmed by 1 base and J by 1 base, leaving 8 bases between them. The CDR3 loop is CASSLATQSYEQYF. The CDR3 DNA sequence: TGTGCCAGCAGCTTAGCGACTCAGTCCTACGAGCAGTACTTC.

The rearrangement uses TRBV6-6 and TRBJ1-2; TRBD1 agrees at 8 bases. CDR3 length: 14 amino acids. CDR1 and CDR2 from the germline V gene are MNHNY and SVGAGI (reference sequence). Trimming at V came to 5 bases and at J to 7 bases, leaving 9 bases not matched to a gene. CDR3 loop: CASSPSRTGSGYTF. The CDR3 DNA sequence: TGTGCCAGCAGTCCCTCTCGGACAGGGAGTGGCTACACCTTC.

The rearrangement uses TRBV11-3 and TRBJ2-7; TRBD2 is a possible D gene (5 bases). This CDR3 region has 14 residues. Germline V gene lookup returns CDR1 SGHNT and CDR2 YENEEA. Between the trimmed V and J ends, which lost 8 bases and 2 bases, there was a span of 16 bases. The CDR3 bases are TGTGCCAGCCTGAGGGAGAGTCCCCCCTACGAGCAGTACTTC. It codes for CASLRESPPYEQYF.